Reported below is one T cell receptor (beta chain). The study drew participants aged about 18 to 89 years from roughly 25 US areas. Donors of Cohort 3 who recovered were those that had two negative PCRs, clearance, or symptom resolution. CDR1 is SGHRS and CDR2 is YFSETQ in the germline V gene. The CDR3 loop spans 13 amino acids. Trimming removed 4 bases at V and 0 bases at J, with 2 bases between. This entry is derived from a study of blood T cell repertoires in COVID-19. Across the study: The United States, Italy and Spain were the sources of the acute and convalescent COVID-19 samples. PBMCs, B-cell-depleted T cells, or T cells provided the cDNA or gDNA that made up the material.

Method: immunoSEQ multiplex PCR; TCRdb's copy keeps in-frame clones and lacks some. The data hold some 430,000 clones, with roughly 87% observed a single time. The specimen sequenced was PBMCs or T cells enriched from blood (not recorded which). The receptor was derived from a man younger than 30 who had recovered from COVID-19. The chain uses TRBV5-1 and TRBJ1-6; D is unclear. The CDR3 region has the DNA TGCGCCAGCAGCCTCTCCTATAATTCACCCCTCCACTTT. Its protein is CASSLSYNSPLHF. Supplemented by reference TRBV5-1 and TRBJ1-6, the full variable domain reads KAGVTQTPRYLIKTRGQQVTLSCSPISGHRSVSWYQQTPGQGLQFLFEYFSETQRNKGNFPGRFSGRQFSNSRSEMNVSTLELGDSALYLCASSLSYNSPLHFGNGTRLTVT.